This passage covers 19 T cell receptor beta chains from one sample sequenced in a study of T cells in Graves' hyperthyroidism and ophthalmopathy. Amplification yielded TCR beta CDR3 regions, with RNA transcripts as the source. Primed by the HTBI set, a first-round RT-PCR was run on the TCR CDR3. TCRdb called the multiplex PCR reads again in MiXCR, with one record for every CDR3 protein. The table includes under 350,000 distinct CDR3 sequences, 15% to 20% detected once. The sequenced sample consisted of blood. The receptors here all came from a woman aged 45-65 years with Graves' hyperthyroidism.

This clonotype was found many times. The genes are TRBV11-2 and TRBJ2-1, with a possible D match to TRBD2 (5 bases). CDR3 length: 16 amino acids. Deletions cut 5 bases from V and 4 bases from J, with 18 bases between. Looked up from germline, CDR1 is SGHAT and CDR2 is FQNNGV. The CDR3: CASSPVVPRDYNEQFF. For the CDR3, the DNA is TGTGCCAGCAGCCCAGTGGTTCCCCGGGATTACAATGAGCAGTTCTTC. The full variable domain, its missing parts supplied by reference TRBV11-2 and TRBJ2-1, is EAGVAQSPRYKIIEKRQSVAFWCNPISGHATLYWYQQILGQGPKLLIQFQNNGVVDDSQLPKDRFSAERLKGVDSTLKIQPAKLEDSAVYLCASSPVVPRDYNEQFFGPGTRLTVL.

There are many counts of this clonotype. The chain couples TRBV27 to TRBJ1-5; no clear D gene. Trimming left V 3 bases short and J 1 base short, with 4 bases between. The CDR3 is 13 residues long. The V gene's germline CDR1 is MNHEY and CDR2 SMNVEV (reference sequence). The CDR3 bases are TGTGCCAGCAGTTTTGCCAGCAATCAGCCCCAGCATTTT. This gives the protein CASSFASNQPQHF.

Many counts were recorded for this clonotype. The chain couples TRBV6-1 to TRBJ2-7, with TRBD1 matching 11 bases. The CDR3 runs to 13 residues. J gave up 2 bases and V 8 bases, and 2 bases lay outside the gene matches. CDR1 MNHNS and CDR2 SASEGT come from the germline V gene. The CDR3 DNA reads TGTGCCAGCGGGACAGGGGGTCCCTACGAGCAGTACGTC. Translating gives CASGTGGPYEQYV.

The chain's CDR3 is CASSSGVGNTIYF. The CDR3 DNA reads as TGTGCCAGCAGTTCAGGCGTTGGAAACACCATATATTTT. This rearrangement joins TRBV27 to TRBJ1-3; no definite D call. The V end was cut by 4 bases, the J end by 3 bases, with 7 bases between. This CDR3 has 13 residues. Germline V lookup: CDR1 MNHEY, CDR2 SMNVEV (reference sequence).

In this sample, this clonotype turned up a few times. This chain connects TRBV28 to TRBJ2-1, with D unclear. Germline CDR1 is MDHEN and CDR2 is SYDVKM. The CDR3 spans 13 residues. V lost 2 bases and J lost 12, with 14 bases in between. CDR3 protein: CASSLKSSPRQFF. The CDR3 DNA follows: TGTGCCAGCAGTTTAAAATCCAGCCCTCGGCAGTTCTTC.

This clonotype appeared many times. The CDR3 loop reads CSAPPGLAGTEQFF. CDR3 sequence (DNA): TGCAGTGCCCCCCCGGGACTAGCGGGAACTGAGCAGTTCTTC. V gene TRBV20-1 combines with J gene TRBJ2-1; 13 bases are a match to TRBD2. Trimming cost V 6 bases and J 9 bases; bases outside gene matches: 8. This CDR3 is built from 14 residues. Germline V lookup: CDR1 DFQATT, CDR2 SNEGSKA (reference sequence).

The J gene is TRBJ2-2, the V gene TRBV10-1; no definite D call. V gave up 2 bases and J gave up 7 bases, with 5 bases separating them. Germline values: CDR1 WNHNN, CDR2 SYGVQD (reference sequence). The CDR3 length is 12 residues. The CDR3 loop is CASSEGDGELFF. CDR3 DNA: TGCGCCAGCAGTGAGGGGGACGGGGAGCTGTTTTTT.

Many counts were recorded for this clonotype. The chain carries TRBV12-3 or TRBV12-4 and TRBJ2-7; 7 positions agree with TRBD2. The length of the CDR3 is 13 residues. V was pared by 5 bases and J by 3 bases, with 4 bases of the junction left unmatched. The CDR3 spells CASSPRTSYEQYF. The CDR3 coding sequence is TGTGCCAGCAGTCCCCGGACTAGCTACGAGCAGTACTTC.

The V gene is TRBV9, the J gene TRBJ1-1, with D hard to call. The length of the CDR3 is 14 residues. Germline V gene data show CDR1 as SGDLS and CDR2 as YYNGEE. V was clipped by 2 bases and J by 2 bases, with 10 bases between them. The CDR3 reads CASSVAVGNTEAFF. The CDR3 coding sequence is TGTGCCAGCAGCGTGGCGGTGGGAAACACTGAAGCTTTCTTT.

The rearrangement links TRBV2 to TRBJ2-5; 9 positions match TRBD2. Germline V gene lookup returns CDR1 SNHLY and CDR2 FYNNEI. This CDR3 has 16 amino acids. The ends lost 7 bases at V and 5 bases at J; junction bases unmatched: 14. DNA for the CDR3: TGTGCCAGCACCCCGGGACTAGCAGACGGGGGGGAGACCCAGTACTTC. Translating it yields CASTPGLADGGETQYF.

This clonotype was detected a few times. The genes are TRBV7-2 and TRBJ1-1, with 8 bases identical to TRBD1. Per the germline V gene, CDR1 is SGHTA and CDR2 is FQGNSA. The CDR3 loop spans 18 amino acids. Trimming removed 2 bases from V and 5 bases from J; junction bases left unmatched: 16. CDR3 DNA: TGTGCCAGCAGCTTATCGTTCCAGGGGGCGCTTGGAAGGACTGAAGCTTTCTTT. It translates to CASSLSFQGALGRTEAFF.

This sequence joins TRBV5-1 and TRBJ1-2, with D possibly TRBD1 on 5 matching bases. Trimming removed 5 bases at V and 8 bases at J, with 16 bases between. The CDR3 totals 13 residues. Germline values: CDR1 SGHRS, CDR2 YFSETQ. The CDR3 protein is CASRPQGDSGYTF. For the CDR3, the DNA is TGCGCCAGCAGACCTCAGGGAGATAGCGGCTACACCTTC.

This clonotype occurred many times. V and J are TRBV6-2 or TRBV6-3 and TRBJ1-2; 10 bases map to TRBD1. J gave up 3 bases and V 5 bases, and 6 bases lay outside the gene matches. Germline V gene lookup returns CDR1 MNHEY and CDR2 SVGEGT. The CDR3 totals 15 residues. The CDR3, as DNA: TGTGCCAGCAGTAGACAGGGGGCCGGAGACTATGGCTACACCTTC. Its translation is CASSRQGAGDYGYTF.

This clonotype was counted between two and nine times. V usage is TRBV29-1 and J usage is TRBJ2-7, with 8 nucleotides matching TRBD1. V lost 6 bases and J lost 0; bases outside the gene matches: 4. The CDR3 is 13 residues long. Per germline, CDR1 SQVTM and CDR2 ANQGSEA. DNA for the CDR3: TGCAGCGTATTGGGACAGGTCTCCTACGAGCAGTACTTC. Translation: CSVLGQVSYEQYF.

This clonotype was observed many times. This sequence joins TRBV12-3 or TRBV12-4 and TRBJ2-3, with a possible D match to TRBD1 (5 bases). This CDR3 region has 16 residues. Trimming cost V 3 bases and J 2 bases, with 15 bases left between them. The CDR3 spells CASSFLGQGFTDTQYF. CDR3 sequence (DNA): TGTGCCAGCAGTTTCCTAGGGCAGGGTTTCACAGATACGCAGTATTTT.

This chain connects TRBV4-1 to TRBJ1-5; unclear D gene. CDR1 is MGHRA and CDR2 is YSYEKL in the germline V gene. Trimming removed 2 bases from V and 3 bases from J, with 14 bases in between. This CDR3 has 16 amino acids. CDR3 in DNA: TGCGCCAGCAGCCAAAATTGGATTCTCCTCAATCAGCCCCAGCATTTT. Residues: CASSQNWILLNQPQHF.

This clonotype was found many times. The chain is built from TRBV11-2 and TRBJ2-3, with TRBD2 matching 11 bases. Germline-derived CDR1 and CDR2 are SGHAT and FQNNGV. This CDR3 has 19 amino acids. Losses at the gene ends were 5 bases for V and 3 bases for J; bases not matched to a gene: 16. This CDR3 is CASSPGAPLAGERTDTQYF. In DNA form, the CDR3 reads TGTGCCAGCAGCCCAGGGGCCCCACTAGCGGGAGAGAGGACAGATACGCAGTATTTT. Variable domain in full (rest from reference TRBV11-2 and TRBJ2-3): EAGVAQSPRYKIIEKRQSVAFWCNPISGHATLYWYQQILGQGPKLLIQFQNNGVVDDSQLPKDRFSAERLKGVDSTLKIQPAKLEDSAVYLCASSPGAPLAGERTDTQYFGPGTRLTVL.

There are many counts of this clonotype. The CDR3 reads CASSRGSYEQYF. The CDR3 coding sequence is TGTGCCAGCTCTCGGGGTTCCTACGAGCAGTACTTC. This chain joins TRBV6-2 or TRBV6-3 and TRBJ2-7; tentative D call: TRBD2 (5 bases). The germline gives CDR1 MNHEY, CDR2 SVGEGT. The germline V and J ends were trimmed by 8 bases and 1 base, with 9 bases remaining between them. The CDR3 spans 12 residues.

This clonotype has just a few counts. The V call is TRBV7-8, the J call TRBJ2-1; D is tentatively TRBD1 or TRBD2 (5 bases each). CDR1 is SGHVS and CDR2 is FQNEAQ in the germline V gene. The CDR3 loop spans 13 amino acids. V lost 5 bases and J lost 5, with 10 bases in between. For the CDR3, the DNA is TGTGCCAGCAGCCGGGACCTAGACAATGAGCAGTTCTTC. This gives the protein CASSRDLDNEQFF.